Sequencing of this T cell receptor beta chain was carried out in a study of blood T cell repertoires in COVID-19. Turning to the study itself: Samples of COVID-19 (acute and convalescent) were obtained from the United States, Italy and Spain. Sample material is recorded as cDNA or gDNA derived from T cells, B-cell-depleted T cells, or PBMCs.

Study processing details: For nucleated cells, counts were estimated from reference gene primer amplification. TCRdb keeps only in-frame clones here, not all; method: immunoSEQ multiplex PCR. That table furnishes V, J and clone size, whereas the DNA furnished D and trimming. Found here are 200,000 to 250,000 clones, 84% of them singletons; the top ten hold 9.7%. V was trimmed by 3 bases and J by 8 bases, leaving 16 bases between them. This CDR3 is 15 amino acids long. Per germline, CDR1 LNHDA and CDR2 SQIVND (reference sequence). The receptor's source is a man between 45 and 60 years old with active or convalescent COVID-19. The V gene is TRBV19, the J gene TRBJ1-4; no firm D call. Specimen: peripheral blood. Here the CDR3 reads CASSIPRGLQEKLFF. The CDR3 region has the DNA TGTGCCAGTAGTATTCCCCGCGGGCTTCAGGAAAAACTGTTTTTT. Full variable domain (rest looked up from reference TRBV19 and TRBJ1-4): DGGITQSPKYLFRKEGQNVTLSCEQNLNHDAMYWYRQDPGQGLRLIYYSQIVNDFQKGDIAEGYSVSREKKESFPLTVTSAQKNPTAFYLCASSIPRGLQEKLFFGSGTQLSVL.